This is a list of T cell receptor beta chains from one sample in a study of blood T cell repertoires in COVID-19. Generated by immunoSEQ multiplex PCR, the TCRdb table keeps only in-frame clones and is missing some. The data contain more than 85,000 clones, around 74% of them singletons. The sequencing input was peripheral blood. These receptor sequences come from a woman in her 70s with acute or convalescent COVID-19. Each CDR3 is given with its conserved first and last residue. The order of the fields is J gene, V gene, D gene, CDR3 protein. A D gene is named only where the DNA matches it firmly.

TRBJ2-3 | TRBV7-9 | TRBD1 | CASSLPGTGGDTDTQYF
TRBJ2-2 | TRBV6-5 | . | CASSYWSQGNTGELFF
TRBJ1-5 | TRBV28 | . | CASNSGSNQPQHF
TRBJ2-1 | TRBV7-6 | TRBD2 | CASSLIAGGRNEQFF
TRBJ1-1 | TRBV7-9 | . | CASSHRTARNFTEAFF
TRBJ1-6 | TRBV2 | . | CASSPTGGSGNSPLHF
TRBJ1-6 | TRBV7-2 | . | CASSLGRVYNSPLHF
TRBJ1-5 | TRBV27 | TRBD1 | CASKQGIGQPQHF
TRBJ2-1 | TRBV19 | . | CATSGGLYNEQFF
TRBJ2-1 | TRBV12-5 | . | CASGARSNEQFF
TRBJ2-7 | TRBV18 | TRBD1 | CASSPYGGQYEQYF
TRBJ1-2 | TRBV28 | . | CASSPQGANYGYTF
TRBJ1-2 | TRBV5-4 | TRBD1 | CASSLGGRQGGPSGYTF
TRBJ2-1 | TRBV28 | . | CAAVASSYNEQFF
TRBJ1-5 | TRBV6-6 | . | CASSYPGGNQPQHF
TRBJ2-3 | TRBV15 | TRBD1 | CATSGWDSTDTQYF
TRBJ2-1 | TRBV19 | . | CASSILGQYNEQFF
TRBJ2-5 | TRBV5-1 | TRBD2 | CASSPGGVSETQYF
TRBJ2-3 | TRBV2 | TRBD2 | CASNGGSGGAANTQYF
TRBJ2-5 | TRBV6-2/TRBV6-3 | . | CASSYSMSSGETQYF
TRBJ2-3 | TRBV28 | TRBD2 | CASWTSGGADTQYF
TRBJ1-1 | TRBV4-1 | . | CASSQRGAGGGTEAFF
TRBJ1-4 | TRBV27 | . | CASTLTGENNEKLFF
TRBJ2-3 | TRBV4-3 | . | CASSRDRRDIYTDTQYF
TRBJ2-1 | TRBV7-6 | TRBD1 | CASSHTGTGGESYNEQFF
TRBJ1-2 | TRBV9 | TRBD1 | CASSVGGSGQGITNYGYTF
TRBJ2-4 | TRBV11-2 | TRBD1 | CASSYTGEATNIQYF
TRBJ1-1 | TRBV3-1/TRBV3-2 | . | CASSQLGQPNTEAFF
TRBJ1-5 | TRBV24-1 | . | CATSDRGAEGNQPQHF
TRBJ2-2 | TRBV9 | . | CASSGDSRAGELFF
TRBJ1-4 | TRBV30 | . | CAWSGQGGRKLFF
TRBJ2-1 | TRBV10-1 | . | CASSESGRNEQFF
TRBJ1-2 | TRBV6-5 | . | CASSLQANYGYTF
TRBJ1-6 | TRBV7-9 | . | CASREQGLGSPLHF
TRBJ1-5 | TRBV11-2 | . | CASSLKGLNQPQHF
TRBJ1-4 | TRBV25-1 | TRBD1 | CASSESTGGREKLFF
TRBJ1-6 | TRBV9 | . | CASSPRQQDSPLHF
TRBJ1-4 | TRBV5-1 | . | CASRDRDATNEKLFF
TRBJ1-5 | TRBV4-1 | . | CASSPQAGEGSQPQHF
TRBJ2-5 | TRBV30 | TRBD2 | CAWDLGGVGETQYF